Below are 26 T cell receptor beta chains sequenced from a single sample in a study of cytomegalovirus exposure and HLA in healthy donors. In the PCR, 60 Vbeta and 13 Jbeta primers were used. The repertoire was sequenced with immunoSEQ multiplex PCR; TCRdb's copy has only in-frame clones and lacks some. Here the sample spans 130,000 or so clones, around 77% being singletons. Specimen: PBMCs. These TCRs come from a male donor in good health and CMV-seropositive.

The chain uses TRBV30 and TRBJ1-2; D gene uncertain. Trimming took 0 bases from V and 2 from J, leaving 10 bases between them. Germline values: CDR1 GTSNPN, CDR2 SVGIG (reference sequence). This CDR3 has 14 amino acids. The CDR3 region is CAWSVNTWNYGYTF. CDR3 DNA sequence: TGTGCCTGGAGTGTAAACACCTGGAACTATGGCTACACCTTC.

This sequence joins TRBV2 and TRBJ1-1; D is unresolved. Germline V gene data show CDR1 as SNHLY and CDR2 as FYNNEI. This CDR3 is 13 amino acids long. V shed 8 bases and J shed 4 bases, with 14 bases lying between them. CDR3 loop: CASHGHRSTEAFF. DNA for the CDR3: TGTGCCAGCCATGGGCATAGAAGCACTGAAGCTTTCTTT.

This clone appeared a few times. This chain links TRBV9 with TRBJ2-1, with 10 bases matching TRBD2. The CDR3 has 14 residues. The ends lost 8 bases at V and 4 bases at J; junction bases unmatched: 6. Germline lookup yields CDR1 SGDLS and CDR2 YYNGEE. CDR3 bases: TGTGCCAGTTTAAAGCGGGGGGGTTACAATGAGCAGTTCTTC. Protein product: CASLKRGGYNEQFF.

This clone appeared once. This chain connects TRBV19 to TRBJ2-3; the match to TRBD1 covers 8 bases. The CDR3 runs 14 residues. From germline, CDR1 is LNHDA and CDR2 SQIVND (reference sequence). Germline trimming cut 9 bases from V and 1 base from J; bases unmatched to any gene: 6. CDR3 in amino acids: CASTDRGGTDTQYF. CDR3 coding DNA: TGTGCCAGCACCGACAGGGGCGGCACAGATACGCAGTATTTT. Based on the CDR3 plus reference TRBV19 and TRBJ2-3, the full variable domain is DGGITQSPKYLFRKEGQNVTLSCEQNLNHDAMYWYRQDPGQGLRLIYYSQIVNDFQKGDIAEGYSVSREKKESFPLTVTSAQKNPTAFYLCASTDRGGTDTQYFGPGTRLTVL.

The gene calls are TRBV2 and TRBJ2-5; 9 bases are shared with TRBD2. Per germline, CDR1 SNHLY and CDR2 FYNNEI. The CDR3 covers 15 residues. The ends lost 2 bases at V and 5 bases at J; junction bases unmatched: 6. Here the CDR3 DNA reads TGTGCCAGCAGTGAATATGCGGGGGGGCGGGAGACCCAGTACTTC. This gives the protein CASSEYAGGRETQYF.

The chain carries TRBV10-3 and TRBJ2-5; unclear D gene. With the DNA end fitting TRBJ2-7 better, the J assignment may be wrong. Germline V lookup: CDR1 ENHRY, CDR2 SYGVKD. This CDR3 has 16 amino acids. CDR3 nucleotides: TGTGCCATCAGTGAGTCAGGCGGAACAAGCTCCTACGAGCAGTACTTC. Translation: CAISESGGTSSYEQYF.

To note about this clone: Other DNA sequences in this sample translate to the same CDR3. The gene calls are TRBV28 and TRBJ2-1; D gene ambiguous. The CDR3 totals 14 residues. V was cut by 3 bases and J by 0 bases, with 6 bases left in between. Germline-derived CDR1 and CDR2 are MDHEN and SYDVKM. The CDR3, as DNA: TGTGCCAGCAGTTTTCCGAGCTCCTACAATGAGCAGTTCTTC. This sequence encodes CASSFPSSYNEQFF.

The chain has TRBV9 and TRBJ2-1; D is perhaps TRBD2 (5 bases). The CDR3 has 16 amino acids. Germline V CDR1 and CDR2: SGDLS, YYNGEE. V was trimmed by 0 bases and J by 2 bases, leaving 12 bases between them. CDR3 residues: CASSVGALGAYNEQFF. The CDR3 region has the DNA TGTGCCAGCAGCGTAGGAGCGCTCGGGGCCTACAATGAGCAGTTCTTC.

The J gene is TRBJ2-3, the V gene TRBV7-8; weak D call: TRBD1 (6 bases). The CDR3 spans 16 residues. The V gene's germline CDR1 is SGHVS and CDR2 FQNEAQ. V was clipped by 2 bases and J by 6 bases, with 18 bases between them. The CDR3: CASSLPAQGPGDTQYF. The DNA of the CDR3 is TGTGCCAGCAGCTTACCGGCACAGGGACCAGGGGATACGCAGTATTTT.

The chain employs TRBV5-4 and TRBJ2-3; a weak D match, TRBD1 (6 bases). Germline-derived CDR1 and CDR2 are SGHNT and YYREEE (reference sequence). The germline V and J ends were trimmed by 2 bases and 0 bases, with 10 bases remaining between them. The CDR3 is made up of 15 amino acids. The CDR3 sequence is CASSLGTTSTDTQYF. The CDR3 coding sequence is TGTGCCAGCAGCTTAGGGACAACTAGCACAGATACGCAGTATTTT. The full variable domain, its missing parts supplied by reference TRBV5-4 and TRBJ2-3, is ETGVTQSPTHLIKTRGQQVTLRCSSQSGHNTVSWYQQALGQGPQFIFQYYREEENGRGNFPPRFSGLQFPNYSSELNVNALELDDSALYLCASSLGTTSTDTQYFGPGTRLTVL.

V usage is TRBV2 and J usage is TRBJ2-7, with D perhaps TRBD2 (5 bases). The CDR3 covers 14 residues. V lost 7 bases to trimming and J lost 3 bases, with 16 bases between them. Germline assignment: CDR1 SNHLY and CDR2 FYNNEI. This CDR3 reads CASMGSHLIYEQYF. The CDR3 DNA is TGTGCCAGCATGGGGAGTCACCTAATCTACGAGCAGTACTTC.

The chain is built from TRBV2 and TRBJ2-7; no clear D gene. Germline V gene data show CDR1 as SNHLY and CDR2 as FYNNEI. Trimming took 4 bases from V and 3 from J, leaving 7 bases between them. CDR3 length: 12 residues. This CDR3 reads CASSVPSYEQYF. The CDR3 nucleotides read TGTGCCAGCAGTGTTCCCAGCTACGAGCAGTACTTC.

J is TRBJ2-3 and V is TRBV7-8; the D gene is possibly TRBD1 (8 bases). Per germline, CDR1 SGHVS and CDR2 FQNEAQ. The CDR3 covers 18 residues. V was cut by 2 bases and J by 1 base, with 19 bases left in between. The CDR3, as DNA: TGTGCCAGCAGCTTAATGTTCACAGGGGGGGTTGGCACAGATACGCAGTATTTT. Translation gives CASSLMFTGGVGTDTQYF. Full variable domain (remainder filled in from reference TRBV7-8 and TRBJ2-3): GAGVSQSPRYKVAKRGQDVALRCDPISGHVSLFWYQQALGQGPEFLTYFQNEAQLDKSGLPSDRFFAERPEGSVSTLKIQRTQQEDSAVYLCASSLMFTGGVGTDTQYFGPGTRLTVL.

The V call is TRBV7-2, the J call TRBJ1-6, with 7 bases lining up with TRBD1. The CDR3 totals 15 residues. J was trimmed by 7 bases and V by 0 bases; bases with no gene match: 3. CDR1 is SGHTA, CDR2 FQGNSA, per germline. The CDR3 bases are TGTGCCAGCAGCTTAGCGGGACAGACCAATTCACCCCTCCACTTT. This sequence encodes CASSLAGQTNSPLHF.

This chain connects TRBV5-1 to TRBJ1-5, with 7 positions matching TRBD1. Germline-derived CDR1 and CDR2 are SGHRS and YFSETQ. The V segment lost 8 bases and the J segment 5 bases; nucleotides outside the gene matches: 7. This CDR3 is built from 13 residues. The CDR3 sequence is CASSRQGDQPQHF. CDR3 sequence (DNA): TGCGCCAGTTCAAGACAGGGCGATCAGCCCCAGCATTTT.

V gene TRBV21-1 combines with J gene TRBJ2-1; the D call TRBD1 from the table was never checked on the DNA. TRBV21-1 is a pseudogene locus. The CDR3 loop spans 15 amino acids. Written as DNA, the CDR3 is TGTGCCAGCAGCAAAAGGGACAGCTCCTACAATGAGCAGTTCTTC. It specifies CASSKRDSSYNEQFF.

The table lists this clone with a few counts. The J gene is TRBJ2-2, the V gene TRBV6-5; possible D gene TRBD1, 6 bases. CDR1 MNHEY and CDR2 SVGAGI come from the germline V gene. Trimming took 4 bases from V and 2 from J, leaving 14 bases between them. The CDR3 length is 16 residues. Here the CDR3 reads CASSSPGQTNTGELFF. The CDR3 coding sequence is TGTGCCAGCAGTTCCCCCGGACAGACAAACACCGGGGAGCTGTTTTTT.

V and J are TRBV5-1 and TRBJ1-1; TRBD1 agrees at 7 bases. The CDR3 contains 15 residues. CDR1 is SGHRS and CDR2 is YFSETQ in the germline V gene. Unmatched junction bases numbered 7, after V lost 4 bases and J lost 1 base. The CDR3 DNA sequence: TGCGCCAGCAGCATGGGACAGTCCAAGAACACTGAAGCTTTCTTT. Amino acids: CASSMGQSKNTEAFF.

V is TRBV11-2 and J is TRBJ2-1; TRBD2 matches at 7 bases. Losses at the gene ends were 0 bases for V and 7 bases for J; bases not matched to a gene: 9. Germline CDR1 SGHAT, CDR2 FQNNGV. The CDR3 contains 16 residues. CDR3 DNA: TGTGCCAGCAGCTTAGATGGCGGGAGTTGGTGGAATGAGCAGTTCTTC. Residues: CASSLDGGSWWNEQFF.

In its sample, this clone was seen once. The chain combines TRBV30 with TRBJ2-5; D is ambiguous. The CDR3 totals 11 residues. V was pared by 1 base and J by 7 bases, with 7 bases between. Germline V gives CDR1 GTSNPN, CDR2 SVGIG (reference sequence). The CDR3 sequence is CAWSARGTQYF. CDR3 nucleotide sequence: TGTGCCTGGAGTGCACGAGGGACCCAGTACTTC.

The CDR3 region is CASSFLGQGTPLGEQFF. In DNA form, the CDR3 reads TGTGCCAGCAGTTTTCTGGGACAGGGAACCCCCCTCGGTGAGCAGTTCTTC. The chain uses TRBV27 and TRBJ2-1; TRBD1 matches at 9 bases. Germline V gene lookup returns CDR1 MNHEY and CDR2 SMNVEV (reference sequence). V shed 3 bases and J 9 bases; nucleotides not matched to a gene: 15. This CDR3 is 17 amino acids long.

The chain joins TRBV7-9 to TRBJ2-5; perhaps TRBD1 as D (5 bases). The J call is in doubt because the DNA end fits TRBJ2-7 better. Germline values: CDR1 SEHNR, CDR2 FQNEAQ (reference sequence). The CDR3 length is 14 residues. CDR3 sequence (DNA): TGTGCCAGCAGCTTACAGGGTGACTCCTACGAGCAGTACTTC. Its protein product is CASSLQGDSYEQYF.

This clone came up a few times. The chain uses TRBV30 and TRBJ2-2; a possible D gene is TRBD1 (5 bases). Germline CDR1 and CDR2: GTSNPN and SVGIG (reference sequence). V was trimmed by 1 base and J by 5 bases, leaving 8 bases between them. The CDR3 consists of 13 residues. The CDR3 nucleotides read TGTGCCTGGAGTGGCCACAGGACCGGGGAGCTGTTTTTT. This codes for CAWSGHRTGELFF. The variable domain in full, completed from reference TRBV30 and TRBJ2-2, reads SQTIHQWPATLVQPVGSPLSLECTVEGTSNPNLYWYRQAAGRGLQLLFYSVGIGQISSEVPQNLSASRPQDRQFILSSKKLLLSDSGFYLCAWSGHRTGELFFGEGSRLTVL.

The chain recombines TRBV19 with TRBJ2-7; tentative D call: TRBD2 (6 bases). The CDR3 is 11 amino acids. Germline-derived CDR1 and CDR2 are LNHDA and SQIVND (reference sequence). Trimming left V 6 bases short and J 6 bases short, with 9 bases between. CDR3 region: CASRGGVEQYF. CDR3 coding DNA: TGTGCCAGTAGAGGCGGGGTCGAGCAGTACTTC.

The CDR3 spells CASSDDRGSQPQHF. As DNA, the CDR3 is TGTGCCAGTAGTGACGACAGGGGCTCCCAGCCCCAGCATTTT. The chain combines TRBV19 with TRBJ1-5; 8 nucleotides match TRBD1. V shed 5 bases and J 7 bases; nucleotides not matched to a gene: 7. Germline-derived CDR1 and CDR2 are LNHDA and SQIVND (reference sequence). The CDR3 has 14 amino acids.

This clone was detected only once. The chain joins TRBV28 to TRBJ2-5, with 8 bases lining up with TRBD2. Germline assignment: CDR1 MDHEN and CDR2 SYDVKM. The CDR3 has 19 amino acids. The V gene end was trimmed by 5 bases and the J gene end by 2 bases; junction bases not matched to a gene: 19. The CDR3: CASSAGAGLIAGLQETQYF. The CDR3 DNA reads as TGTGCCAGCAGTGCTGGGGCGGGATTAATAGCGGGGCTACAAGAGACCCAGTACTTC.